The sequence of this T cell receptor beta chain was determined in a study of shared clonotypes between healthy human individuals. Profiling relied on immunoSEQ multiplex PCR, and the TCRdb table lists in-frame clones only, not all of them. The repertoire has 2.3 million or so clones, more than 85% of them found once; the top ten carry 0.39%. Germline CDR1 is DFQATT and CDR2 is SNEGSKA (reference sequence). This CDR3 is 10 amino acids long. What was sequenced was naive CD4+ T cells from PBMCs. Sample subset: CD45RA+ positively selected. The TCR comes from a man between 18 and 35 years old in good health. Some clones in this sample may be carry-over from other donors' samples. The V gene is TRBV20-1, the J gene TRBJ2-1; D is unclear. CDR3 region: CRALGDEQFF. The CDR3 nucleotides read TGCAGGGCCCTTGGGGATGAGCAGTTCTTC.